Following are 8 T cell receptor beta chains from one sample sequenced in a study of response to subunit inactivated influenza vaccine. TCRdb fed the RT-PCR reads into MiXCR, producing one record per CDR3 protein. The sample comprises about 500,000 distinct CDR3 sequences, 16% of which are singletons, and 3% rests with the top ten. Sequencing was performed on CD4+ T cells sorted from PBMCs, taken around 25 months after vaccination. These receptors all stem from a man between 50 and 69 years old who received an inactivated influenza vaccine.

This clonotype was picked up a small number of times. V is TRBV6-2 or TRBV6-3 and J is TRBJ2-1; 7 bases agree with TRBD2. The germline CDR1 and CDR2 sequences are MNHEY and SVGEGT. The CDR3 runs to 14 residues. Trimming took 7 bases from V and 2 from J; bases not matched to a gene: 5. This CDR3 is CASTPGGTYNEQFF. In DNA form, the CDR3 reads TGTGCCAGCACCCCCGGGGGGACCTACAATGAGCAGTTCTTC.

This clonotype was found many times. The J gene is TRBJ2-2, the V gene TRBV6-5; no clear D gene. CDR3 length: 12 residues. Deletions cut 6 bases from V and 7 bases from J, with 9 bases between. In germline, CDR1 is MNHEY, CDR2 SVGAGI. The chain's CDR3 is CASSPWGGELFF. CDR3 nucleotides: TGTGCCAGCAGCCCCTGGGGCGGGGAGCTGTTTTTT.

V gene TRBV5-1 combines with J gene TRBJ2-2; no clear D. CDR3 size: 14 residues. With 4 bases removed from V and 0 bases from J, the gap between germline ends came to 7 bases. CDR1 and CDR2 from the germline V gene are SGHRS and YFSETQ. CDR3 in DNA: TGCGCCAGCAGCGAAGAGTCGAACACCGGGGAGCTGTTTTTT. Protein: CASSEESNTGELFF.

This clonotype was seen only a few times. V usage is TRBV6-1 and J usage is TRBJ2-2; no clear D. Germline V lookup: CDR1 MNHNS, CDR2 SASEGT. This CDR3 is built from 16 residues. The ends were cut back, 1 base at V and 3 bases at J, with 12 bases in the middle. CDR3 nucleotides: TGTGCCAGCAGTGAAGGAATTAGGCAGGACACCGGGGAGCTGTTTTTT. Translated, it gives CASSEGIRQDTGELFF.

The chain carries TRBV27 and TRBJ2-3; a weak D match, TRBD1 (6 bases). From germline, CDR1 is MNHEY and CDR2 SMNVEV (reference sequence). The CDR3 covers 17 residues. V lost 4 bases to trimming and J lost 2 bases, with 19 bases between them. The CDR3 nucleotides read TGTGCCAGCAGTTCCTTTTATCAGGGGTCCCCCACAGATACGCAGTATTTT. It translates to CASSSFYQGSPTDTQYF.

This clonotype was seen a handful of times. CDR3 protein: CSARALDSPRNEQFF. DNA of the CDR3: TGCAGTGCTAGAGCCCTAGATTCCCCCAGGAATGAGCAGTTCTTC. The chain is built from TRBV20-1 and TRBJ2-1; D gene unclear. The CDR3 contains 15 residues. The V end lost 1 base, the J end lost 7 bases, and 17 bases lay between the germline ends. The germline V gene encodes CDR1 DFQATT and CDR2 SNEGSKA (reference sequence).

The chain combines TRBV4-3 with TRBJ1-1, with D perhaps matching TRBD1 (5 bases). Trimming left V 6 bases short and J 1 base short, with 21 bases between. The CDR3 has 17 amino acids. Germline CDR1 is LGHNA and CDR2 is YSLEER. The CDR3 protein is CASRRGRGSSRNTEAFF. In DNA form, the CDR3 reads TGCGCCAGCAGGAGGGGTAGGGGTAGCTCGAGGAACACTGAAGCTTTCTTT.

The V gene is TRBV27, the J gene TRBJ2-7; weak D call: TRBD2 (6 bases). TRBJ2-3 explains the end of the DNA better; the J call may be wrong. Looked up from germline, CDR1 is MNHEY and CDR2 is SMNVEV (reference sequence). The CDR3 is 14 residues long. The CDR3 DNA is TGTGCCATGGGCCCCGGACTACACTGCTGGGCACAGTATTTT. It specifies CAMGPGLHCWAQYF.